A single sample is the source of the 24 T cell receptor beta chains below, sequenced in a study of PD-L1 blockade in urothelial cancer. Time point here: peripheral blood 6 weeks after treatment start. Profiling relied on immunoSEQ multiplex PCR, and the TCRdb table lists in-frame clones only, not all of them. Of about 36,000 clones in the sample, around four fifths were seen once. Sequencing used PBMCs, obtained around atezolizumab (anti-PD-L1) treatment. Receptors were obtained from a middle-aged man with urothelial cancer.

The CDR3 nucleotides are TGTGCCAGCAGCTTACGCGGGGTCAAGGAGACCCAGTACTTC. Its protein product is CASSLRGVKETQYF. This chain links TRBV7-9 with TRBJ2-5, with D possibly matching TRBD2 (6 bases). Germline CDR1 SEHNR, CDR2 FQNEAQ (reference sequence). V was cut by 2 bases and J by 5 bases, with 12 bases left in between. The CDR3 is 14 amino acids.

The chain uses TRBV2 and TRBJ2-2, with 7 bases fitting TRBD2. This CDR3 is built from 14 residues. Losses at the gene ends were 6 bases for V and 0 bases for J; bases not matched to a gene: 1. From germline, CDR1 is SNHLY and CDR2 FYNNEI. The CDR3 nucleotides are TGTGCCAGCAGGACTAGCTCGAACACCGGGGAGCTGTTTTTT. Translation: CASRTSSNTGELFF.

This clone was seen only a few times. The chain is built from TRBV19 and TRBJ2-2, with 8 positions matching TRBD2. The V segment lost 8 bases and the J segment 0 bases; nucleotides outside the gene matches: 2. The germline V gene has CDR1 LNHDA and CDR2 SQIVND (reference sequence). This CDR3 region has 14 residues. The CDR3 loop reads CASLAGTNTGELFF. The CDR3 nucleotides read TGTGCCAGTTTAGCGGGGACGAACACCGGGGAGCTGTTTTTT.

The chain has TRBV28 and TRBJ1-4; 9 bases fit TRBD1. Germline CDR1 MDHEN, CDR2 SYDVKM. The CDR3 has 15 residues. V lost 4 bases and J lost 7; bases outside the gene matches: 7. CDR3 DNA sequence: TGTGCCAGCAGTTGGGGGACAGGGAATTCTGAAAAACTGTTTTTT. Translated: CASSWGTGNSEKLFF.

The chain has TRBV11-1 and TRBJ2-5; possible D gene TRBD1, 6 bases. CDR1 and CDR2 (germline): SGHAT, FQDESV (reference sequence). The length of the CDR3 is 16 residues. V lost 4 bases, J lost 1 base, and 16 bases lay in between. In DNA, the CDR3 is TGTGCCAGCAGCTACATGACAGGAGCCCTCCAAGAGACCCAGTACTTC. Amino acids: CASSYMTGALQETQYF.

The chain is built from TRBV11-2 and TRBJ2-1; D unclear. The CDR3 has 16 amino acids. CDR1 and CDR2 from the germline V gene are SGHAT and FQNNGV. The V end lost 3 bases, the J end lost 1 base, and 13 bases lay between the germline ends. The chain's CDR3 is CASSFPRRISYNEQFF. In DNA, the CDR3 is TGTGCCAGCAGCTTCCCGAGGCGGATATCCTACAATGAGCAGTTCTTC.

In its sample, this clone was seen a few times. The gene calls are TRBV19 and TRBJ1-1; D possibly corresponds to TRBD1 (5 bases). Trimming took 3 bases from V and 2 from J, leaving 10 bases between them. Germline lookup yields CDR1 LNHDA and CDR2 SQIVND (reference sequence). CDR3 length: 14 amino acids. CDR3 loop: CASSIGGANTEAFF. The CDR3 DNA reads TGTGCCAGTAGTATTGGAGGGGCTAACACTGAAGCTTTCTTT. Using reference TRBV19 and TRBJ1-1 for the parts outside the CDR3, the full variable domain is DGGITQSPKYLFRKEGQNVTLSCEQNLNHDAMYWYRQDPGQGLRLIYYSQIVNDFQKGDIAEGYSVSREKKESFPLTVTSAQKNPTAFYLCASSIGGANTEAFFGQGTRLTVV.

This clone was recorded once. The CDR3 region has the DNA TGTGCCAGCAGCTTAGCGGGGACAGGGCTTACTCAGCCCCAGCATTTT. Its translation is CASSLAGTGLTQPQHF. The chain links TRBV7-2 to TRBJ1-5; 9 bases line up with TRBD1. The CDR3 has 16 amino acids. Germline values: CDR1 SGHTA, CDR2 FQGNSA. V lost 0 bases and J lost 6; bases outside the gene matches: 6.

The CDR3 protein is CASSQRQGSLYEQYF. In DNA form, the CDR3 reads TGCGCCAGCAGCCAAAGACAGGGGTCCCTATACGAGCAGTACTTC. The rearrangement links TRBV4-1 to TRBJ2-7; 8 bases are shared with TRBD1. Germline V lookup: CDR1 MGHRA, CDR2 YSYEKL. The CDR3 contains 15 residues. V lost 2 bases to trimming and J lost 4 bases; unmatched junction nucleotides: 7.

The chain recombines TRBV19 with TRBJ2-1, with D possibly TRBD2 on 5 matching bases. Germline CDR1 and CDR2: LNHDA and SQIVND (reference sequence). The germline V and J ends were trimmed by 9 bases and 3 bases, with 12 bases remaining between them. The CDR3 length is 13 residues. Here the CDR3 reads CARGRRDYNEQFF. CDR3 DNA: TGTGCCAGAGGACGCCGGGACTACAATGAGCAGTTCTTC.

V and J are TRBV18 and TRBJ1-2; tentative D call: TRBD1 (6 bases). V was cut by 1 base and J by 6 bases, with 12 bases left in between. The CDR3 has 14 residues. CDR1 is KGHSH and CDR2 is LQKENI in the germline V gene. The CDR3 here is CASSPLGQLDGYTF. The DNA for the CDR3 is TGTGCCAGCTCACCACTTGGACAGCTCGATGGCTACACCTTC.

The chain carries TRBV30 and TRBJ2-4; no clear D. The germline V gene encodes CDR1 GTSNPN and CDR2 SVGIG (reference sequence). There are 13 residues in the CDR3. The V gene lost 2 bases and the J gene lost 1 base, with 6 bases spanning the gap. For the CDR3, the DNA is TGTGCCTGGAGTAACTTCGCCAAAAACATTCAGTACTTC. Protein product: CAWSNFAKNIQYF.

This clone has just a few counts. The chain employs TRBV19 and TRBJ2-1; 9 bases are a match to TRBD1. The trim removed 6 bases at V and 9 bases at J, leaving 9 bases unmatched. Germline V gene data show CDR1 as LNHDA and CDR2 as SQIVND (reference sequence). This CDR3 contains 14 residues. This CDR3 reads CASRGTGPSPEQFF. The CDR3 nucleotides are TGTGCCAGTAGGGGGACAGGGCCTTCGCCTGAGCAGTTCTTC.

The gene calls are TRBV5-1 and TRBJ2-5; 10 bases fit TRBD2. Trimming removed 6 bases from V and 0 bases from J; junction bases left unmatched: 5. Germline V gene lookup returns CDR1 SGHRS and CDR2 YFSETQ. The CDR3 sequence is 15 residues long. CDR3 sequence: CASTSTSGHQETQYF. CDR3 nucleotide sequence: TGCGCCAGCACATCGACTAGCGGGCACCAAGAGACCCAGTACTTC.

J is TRBJ2-2 and V is TRBV7-9, with TRBD1 matching over 9 bases. The CDR3 is made up of 15 amino acids. J lost 6 bases, V lost 5 bases, and 7 bases had no gene match. Germline V gene sequence: CDR1 SEHNR, CDR2 FQNEAQ (reference sequence). CDR3 bases: TGTGCCAGCAGCATGAATAGGACAGGGGCCGGGGAGCTGTTTTTT. Translating gives CASSMNRTGAGELFF. The whole variable domain, remainder taken from reference TRBV7-9 and TRBJ2-2, is DTGVSQNPRHKITKRGQNVTFRCDPISEHNRLYWYRQTLGQGPEFLTYFQNEAQLEKSRLLSDRFSAERPKGSFSTLEIQRTEQGDSAMYLCASSMNRTGAGELFFGEGSRLTVL.

In this sample, this clone turned up a few times. The V and J genes are TRBV14 and TRBJ2-6; D may be TRBD2 (6 bases). The CDR3 extends over 15 amino acids. CDR1 is SGHDN and CDR2 is FVKESK in the germline V gene. V gave up 6 bases and J gave up 0 bases, with 9 bases separating them. The CDR3 DNA is TGTGCCAGCAGTCACGGGGGCTCTGGGGCCAACGTCCTGACTTTC. This codes for CASSHGGSGANVLTF.

This chain joins TRBV29-1 and TRBJ2-7; 9 positions match TRBD1. Losses at the gene ends were 7 bases for V and 1 base for J; bases not matched to a gene: 8. The CDR3 is 14 amino acids. CDR1 SQVTM and CDR2 ANQGSEA come from the germline V gene. The CDR3 sequence: CSAGGQGDSYEQYF. For the CDR3, the DNA is TGCAGCGCGGGGGGACAGGGAGATTCCTACGAGCAGTACTTC.

The rearrangement joins TRBV19 to TRBJ2-7, with D perhaps matching TRBD1 (6 bases). The germline CDR1 and CDR2 sequences are LNHDA and SQIVND (reference sequence). The CDR3 length is 13 residues. Deletions cut 6 bases from V and 3 bases from J, with 12 bases between. CDR3 protein: CASSGTPSYEQYF. CDR3 DNA: TGTGCCAGTAGCGGGACACCGAGCTACGAGCAGTACTTC.

CDR3 nucleotides: TGTGCCAGCAGCTCAACCCGGGACAGGGTAGACATTCAGTACTTC. As protein: CASSSTRDRVDIQYF. The chain is built from TRBV9 and TRBJ2-4, with TRBD1 matching 9 bases. Germline V gene data show CDR1 as SGDLS and CDR2 as YYNGEE. The CDR3 runs to 15 residues. V was pared by 4 bases and J by 8 bases, with 10 bases of the junction left unmatched.

V gene TRBV7-9 combines with J gene TRBJ2-3, with TRBD1 as a possible D gene (5 bases). From germline, CDR1 is SEHNR and CDR2 FQNEAQ (reference sequence). CDR3 length: 15 residues. With 1 base removed from V and 2 bases from J, the gap between germline ends came to 10 bases. CDR3 sequence (DNA): TGTGCCAGCAGCTTAGTACAGGACATCACAGATACGCAGTATTTT. Protein product: CASSLVQDITDTQYF.

CDR3 region: CASSRGRGHSQETQYF. The CDR3 nucleotides are TGTGCCAGCAGTCGGGGAAGAGGCCATTCCCAAGAGACCCAGTACTTC. This chain links TRBV28 with TRBJ2-5, with a possible D match to TRBD2 (5 bases). The CDR3 has 16 amino acids. V was cut by 5 bases and J by 1 base, with 17 bases left in between. Looked up from germline, CDR1 is MDHEN and CDR2 is SYDVKM.

This chain connects TRBV29-1 to TRBJ2-7; 14 nucleotides align to TRBD2. Losses at the gene ends were 1 base for V and 6 bases for J; bases not matched to a gene: 8. This CDR3 comprises 16 residues. In germline, CDR1 is SQVTM, CDR2 ANQGSEA. CDR3 sequence: CSVEGTSGGSSSEQYF. DNA for the CDR3: TGCAGCGTTGAAGGGACTAGCGGGGGGTCGTCGAGCGAGCAGTACTTC.

The gene calls are TRBV5-8 and TRBJ1-5; TRBD1 aligns across 7 bases. J was trimmed by 5 bases and V by 5 bases; bases with no gene match: 4. The CDR3 has 13 residues. CDR1 is SGHTS, CDR2 YDEGEE, per germline. Written as DNA, the CDR3 is TGTGCCAGCAGTGGGACAGAGTATCAGCCCCAGCATTTT. It encodes CASSGTEYQPQHF.

The J gene is TRBJ1-3, the V gene TRBV5-6; 8 nucleotides agree with TRBD1. Germline V gene sequence: CDR1 SGHDT, CDR2 YYEEEE. V dropped 2 bases and J dropped 0; count of bases not matched to a gene: 4. The CDR3 is 16 amino acids. The CDR3 loop reads CASSLPGTGSGNTIYF. In DNA, the CDR3 is TGTGCCAGCAGCTTACCCGGGACAGGCTCTGGAAACACCATATATTTT.